There are many counts of the clone carrying this T cell receptor beta chain. The antigen remains undetermined. The entry originates in a study of read filtering for tumor transcriptome and immune sequencing. Study-level background: Transcriptome libraries were built from DNase-treated RNA. IR-seq gave about 4.05 to 11 million TCR reads per sample; RNA-seq gave 85 to 1273. Study-wide findings and caveats: Around 82% of IR-seq clonotypes had a single read, yet these held roughly 3.8% of reads.

J was trimmed by 4 bases and V by 4 bases; bases with no gene match: 4. Germline CDR1 and CDR2: SGHTA and FQGNSA. The CDR3 has 16 amino acids. The library was built from around 0.4 ug RNA with molecular barcoded adaptors for alpha/delta and beta/gamma chains. In TCRdb, the reads were re-called with MiXCR into one record per CDR3 protein. The table lists over 90,000 distinct CDR3 sequences, roughly 21% of them singletons. The rearrangement joins TRBV7-2 to TRBJ2-3, with 14 bases aligning to TRBD2. The sample taken for sequencing was a population of CD138-negative cells sorted from bone marrow. The sequence derives from a donor at least 40 years old with multiple myeloma. The CDR3 DNA is TGTGCCAGCAGCTCTGGACTAGCGGGGGGAGCAGATACGCAGTATTTT. Encoded protein: CASSSGLAGGADTQYF.